The rows below give T cell receptor beta chains drawn from one sample of a study of blood T cell repertoires in COVID-19. Profiled with immunoSEQ multiplex PCR; TCRdb holds only in-frame clones, not every one. The table has approximately 210,000 clones, roughly 81% seen once; the top ten hold approximately 5.1%. Sequenced: peripheral blood. The receptors shown here come from a woman in her 70s with active or convalescent COVID-19. Each CDR3 is given with its conserved first and last residue. D genes are given only for firm matches. For some rows the clone size is stated as once, few or many, or as a class when expanded; others skip it.

abundance	v_gene	d_gene	j_gene	CDR3nt	CDR3aa
.	TRBV19	.	TRBJ2-7	TGTGCCAGTAGTATAGGGCGGTTCTACGAGCAGTACTTC	CASSIGRFYEQYF
.	TRBV19	.	TRBJ1-1	TGTGCCAGTAGTATTAGGCAGGACACTGAAGCTTTCTTT	CASSIRQDTEAFF
.	TRBV7-9	.	TRBJ2-3	TGTGCCAGCAGCTTAGTGCAGGGGCTAAACACAGATACGCAGTATTTT	CASSLVQGLNTDTQYF
.	TRBV4-1	TRBD1	TRBJ1-6	TGCGCCAGCAGCCAAGAATTGGGGACAGGGGGTAATTCACCCCTCCACTTT	CASSQELGTGGNSPLHF
.	TRBV28	.	TRBJ1-5	TGTGCCAGCAGTCCCACTACGGGGGCCCAGCATTTT	CASSPTTGAQHF
.	TRBV28	.	TRBJ1-6	TGTGCCAGCAGTCTTACAGGGCAAATTTCACCCCTCCACTTT	CASSLTGQISPLHF
.	TRBV12-3/TRBV12-4	TRBD1	TRBJ2-7	TGTGCCAGCAGGCCGACAGGGACCTACGAGCAGTACTTC	CASRPTGTYEQYF
.	TRBV18	TRBD2	TRBJ2-7	TGTGCCAGCTCATCGGGGAGGGGCTACGAGCAGTACTTC	CASSSGRGYEQYF
.	TRBV5-5	TRBD1	TRBJ2-2	TGTGCCAGCAGCACTACAGGGGGCGGGGCCACCGGGGAGCTGTTTTTT	CASSTTGGGATGELFF
once	TRBV4-2	TRBD1	TRBJ1-4	TGTGCCAGCAGCCCAGGGGGCGATTCAGTCTTACTGTTTTTT	CASSPGGDSVLLFF